A selection of T cell receptor beta chains follows, all from one sample in a study of shared clonotypes between healthy human individuals. Sequenced by immunoSEQ multiplex PCR; TCRdb stores in-frame clones only, minus some. The sample lists about a million clones, about three quarters occurring once. Sequenced input: memory CD4+ T cells sorted from blood. The receptors come from a man in his late teens or twenties in good health. Both conserved end residues are part of each CDR3. D genes are given only for firm matches. Clone size is stated in some rows and not others, as once, few, many or a class when expanded.

d_gene: TRBD1; v_gene: TRBV2; abundance: -; j_gene: TRBJ2-7; CDR3nt: TGTGCCAGCAGTGGATGGGACAGGGGACCCTACGAGCAGTACTTC; CDR3aa: CASSGWDRGPYEQYF
d_gene: -; v_gene: TRBV2; abundance: many; j_gene: TRBJ1-2; CDR3nt: TGTGCCAGCATCAGGGGCCAGGGGAACTATGGCTACACCTTC; CDR3aa: CASIRGQGNYGYTF
d_gene: -; v_gene: TRBV19; abundance: -; j_gene: TRBJ1-3; CDR3nt: TGTGCCAGTACCCACGTCTACTCTGGAAACACCATATATTTT; CDR3aa: CASTHVYSGNTIYF
d_gene: -; v_gene: TRBV18; abundance: -; j_gene: TRBJ1-1; CDR3nt: TGTGCCAGCTCAGGGTGGAGGGACTCTGAAGCTTTCTTT; CDR3aa: CASSGWRDSEAFF
d_gene: -; v_gene: TRBV11-2; abundance: -; j_gene: TRBJ1-1; CDR3nt: TGTGCCAGCAGCTCCGGGCATTACGCTTTCTTT; CDR3aa: CASSSGHYAFF
d_gene: TRBD2; v_gene: TRBV15; abundance: -; j_gene: TRBJ2-7; CDR3nt: TGTGCCACCAGCAGAAGTTTGGCTAGCGGGGGAGGTGGCGAGCAGTACTTC; CDR3aa: CATSRSLASGGGGEQYF
d_gene: -; v_gene: TRBV28; abundance: -; j_gene: TRBJ1-5; CDR3nt: TGTGCCAGCAGTAACCAGGGGAGCAATCAGCCCCAGCATTTT; CDR3aa: CASSNQGSNQPQHF
d_gene: -; v_gene: TRBV6-1; abundance: -; j_gene: TRBJ2-1; CDR3nt: TGTGCCGCTGCGTTCGACCCCTCCTACAATGAGCAGTTCTTC; CDR3aa: CAAAFDPSYNEQFF
d_gene: -; v_gene: TRBV7-3; abundance: few; j_gene: TRBJ2-1; CDR3nt: TGTGCCAGCAGCTCCTCAGGGGGGACCTCCTACAATGAGCAGTTCTTC; CDR3aa: CASSSSGGTSYNEQFF
d_gene: -; v_gene: TRBV5-1; abundance: -; j_gene: TRBJ2-5; CDR3nt: TGCGCCAGCAGCCCACGGGTACCCGAGACCCAGTACTTC; CDR3aa: CASSPRVPETQYF
d_gene: -; v_gene: TRBV6-6; abundance: -; j_gene: TRBJ2-7; CDR3nt: TGTGCCAGCAGTTACCCACCTCTGGACTCAAGCGAGCAGTACTTC; CDR3aa: CASSYPPLDSSEQYF
d_gene: TRBD1; v_gene: TRBV5-1; abundance: few; j_gene: TRBJ1-6; CDR3nt: TGCGCCAGCAGCTCTGAGGGGGCAGGGTCACCCCTCCACTTT; CDR3aa: CASSSEGAGSPLHF
d_gene: -; v_gene: TRBV6-1; abundance: many; j_gene: TRBJ1-4; CDR3nt: TGTGCCAGCAGTGTCCAGACAACTAATGAAAAACTGTTTTTT; CDR3aa: CASSVQTTNEKLFF
d_gene: -; v_gene: TRBV5-6; abundance: -; j_gene: TRBJ2-7; CDR3nt: TGTGCCAGCAGCCAAAGTCCCACCTACGAGCAGTACTTC; CDR3aa: CASSQSPTYEQYF
d_gene: TRBD1; v_gene: TRBV27; abundance: -; j_gene: TRBJ1-2; CDR3nt: TGTGCCAGCAGTTTGTTGAGGGGGCGGGGGGGCTATGGCTACACCTTC; CDR3aa: CASSLLRGRGGYGYTF
d_gene: -; v_gene: TRBV27; abundance: -; j_gene: TRBJ1-2; CDR3nt: TGTGCCAGCACCCCCCGGCGGGACGCGAACTATGGCTACACCTTC; CDR3aa: CASTPRRDANYGYTF
d_gene: -; v_gene: TRBV5-6; abundance: -; j_gene: TRBJ2-7; CDR3nt: TGTGCCAGCAGCTTGACAGACTACGAGCAGTACTTC; CDR3aa: CASSLTDYEQYF
d_gene: -; v_gene: TRBV15; abundance: -; j_gene: TRBJ1-3; CDR3nt: TGTGCCACCAGCTCAAACCGCGCGGGGGGCAAAGGAAACACCATATATTTT; CDR3aa: CATSSNRAGGKGNTIYF
d_gene: -; v_gene: TRBV27; abundance: -; j_gene: TRBJ1-1; CDR3nt: TGTGCCAGCAGTCTACAGGAAAACACTGAAGCTTTCTTT; CDR3aa: CASSLQENTEAFF
d_gene: TRBD1; v_gene: TRBV19; abundance: -; j_gene: TRBJ2-2; CDR3nt: TGTGCCAGTAGTTTACAGGGGGCAAACACCGGGGAGCTGTTTTTT; CDR3aa: CASSLQGANTGELFF
d_gene: TRBD1; v_gene: TRBV10-3; abundance: -; j_gene: TRBJ2-1; CDR3nt: TGTGCCATCACCAACCGACAGGGTCAAGGGAATGAGCAGTTCTTC; CDR3aa: CAITNRQGQGNEQFF
d_gene: -; v_gene: TRBV2; abundance: -; j_gene: TRBJ1-1; CDR3nt: TGTGCCACCAAACCAAGGGGCGGGACTGAAGCTTTCTTT; CDR3aa: CATKPRGGTEAFF
d_gene: -; v_gene: TRBV5-6; abundance: -; j_gene: TRBJ1-2; CDR3nt: TGTGCCAGCAGCTTCCGGGGAGCCCAGACTAACTATGGCTACACCTTC; CDR3aa: CASSFRGAQTNYGYTF
d_gene: -; v_gene: TRBV7-9; abundance: -; j_gene: TRBJ2-2; CDR3nt: TGTGCCAGCAGCTTAGCGGGTAGAGTGTCGAACACCGGGGAGCTGTTTTTT; CDR3aa: CASSLAGRVSNTGELFF
d_gene: -; v_gene: TRBV5-6; abundance: -; j_gene: TRBJ1-2; CDR3nt: TGTGCCAGCAGAGAACAGGAGCAATATGGCTACACCTTC; CDR3aa: CASREQEQYGYTF
d_gene: -; v_gene: TRBV6-5; abundance: many; j_gene: TRBJ2-2; CDR3nt: TGTGCCAGCAGAATGAACACCGGGGAGCTGTTTTTT; CDR3aa: CASRMNTGELFF
d_gene: TRBD2; v_gene: TRBV4-3; abundance: -; j_gene: TRBJ2-7; CDR3nt: TGCGCCAGCAGCCAAGTCGGCGGGGGGCACGAGCAGTACTTC; CDR3aa: CASSQVGGGHEQYF
d_gene: TRBD1; v_gene: TRBV7-2; abundance: -; j_gene: TRBJ2-7; CDR3nt: TGTGCCAGCAGCCTCTGGACAGGGGGATACGAGCAGTACTTC; CDR3aa: CASSLWTGGYEQYF
d_gene: -; v_gene: TRBV6-4; abundance: few; j_gene: TRBJ1-1; CDR3nt: TGTGCCAGCAGTGACTCAGAGGCGGGGGCTGCTTTCTTT; CDR3aa: CASSDSEAGAAFF
d_gene: TRBD1; v_gene: TRBV18; abundance: -; j_gene: TRBJ2-7; CDR3nt: TGTGCCAGCTCAACCCAGGGACAGGGCCCCTACGAGCAGTACTTC; CDR3aa: CASSTQGQGPYEQYF
d_gene: -; v_gene: TRBV6-6; abundance: once; j_gene: TRBJ1-4; CDR3nt: TGTGCCAGCAGCTGGGGGACTACTAATGAAAAACTGTTTTTT; CDR3aa: CASSWGTTNEKLFF
d_gene: -; v_gene: TRBV7-2; abundance: few; j_gene: TRBJ2-3; CDR3nt: TGTGCCAGCAGCTTAGTGGTAGGGGGGAGCACAGATACGCAGTATTTT; CDR3aa: CASSLVVGGSTDTQYF
d_gene: -; v_gene: TRBV5-4; abundance: few; j_gene: TRBJ1-2; CDR3nt: TGTGCCAGCAGCGCCCGGCAGAGGTTCGGCTACACCTTC; CDR3aa: CASSARQRFGYTF
d_gene: -; v_gene: TRBV28; abundance: -; j_gene: TRBJ1-1; CDR3nt: TGTGCCAGCAGGGGACAAACTGAAGCTTTCTTT; CDR3aa: CASRGQTEAFF
d_gene: -; v_gene: TRBV27; abundance: -; j_gene: TRBJ1-6; CDR3nt: TGTGCCAGCAGTTTTAACAATTCACCCCTCCACTTT; CDR3aa: CASSFNNSPLHF
d_gene: -; v_gene: TRBV5-1; abundance: -; j_gene: TRBJ2-7; CDR3nt: TGCGCCAGCAGCTTGAGGGGGGAGCAGTACTTC; CDR3aa: CASSLRGEQYF
d_gene: TRBD1; v_gene: TRBV28; abundance: -; j_gene: TRBJ1-3; CDR3nt: TGTGCCAGCAGGGCCGGGACAGATAAAACTGCCTCTGGAAACACCATATATTTT; CDR3aa: CASRAGTDKTASGNTIYF
d_gene: TRBD2; v_gene: TRBV19; abundance: -; j_gene: TRBJ2-1; CDR3nt: TGTGCCACCTCAGCGGGGGGAGGTAATGAGCAGTTCTTC; CDR3aa: CATSAGGGNEQFF
d_gene: -; v_gene: TRBV28; abundance: -; j_gene: TRBJ1-3; CDR3nt: TGTGCCAGCAGTTTATACCCAGGAGGTACTGGAAACACCATATATTTT; CDR3aa: CASSLYPGGTGNTIYF
d_gene: TRBD1; v_gene: TRBV10-3; abundance: -; j_gene: TRBJ2-2; CDR3nt: TGTGCCATCAGCTCCGGGACAGGGGACACCGGGGAGCTGTTTTTT; CDR3aa: CAISSGTGDTGELFF
d_gene: -; v_gene: TRBV5-4; abundance: -; j_gene: TRBJ1-2; CDR3nt: TGTGCCAGCAGCCGGAGGGGCTACACCGGGAGCTATGGCTACACCTTC; CDR3aa: CASSRRGYTGSYGYTF
d_gene: TRBD2; v_gene: TRBV5-1; abundance: -; j_gene: TRBJ2-1; CDR3nt: TGCGCCAGCAGCTTGGCCGCTGAGCGGGGTGAGCAGTTCTTC; CDR3aa: CASSLAAERGEQFF
d_gene: -; v_gene: TRBV4-1; abundance: -; j_gene: TRBJ1-4; CDR3nt: TGCGCCAGCAGCTCTTTACCAGGGGAAAAACTGTTTTTT; CDR3aa: CASSSLPGEKLFF
d_gene: TRBD1; v_gene: TRBV25-1; abundance: -; j_gene: TRBJ2-3; CDR3nt: TGTGCCAGCGGCCCGGGGACAGCTAGCACAGATACGCAGTATTTT; CDR3aa: CASGPGTASTDTQYF
d_gene: -; v_gene: TRBV10-3; abundance: -; j_gene: TRBJ2-1; CDR3nt: TGTGCCATCAGATCGGGCAGCGGAAGCTCCTACAATGAGCAGTTCTTC; CDR3aa: CAIRSGSGSSYNEQFF
d_gene: TRBD1; v_gene: TRBV6-6; abundance: -; j_gene: TRBJ1-1; CDR3nt: TGTGCCAGTACGAGGGACAGCAGTTTTGAAGCTTTCTTT; CDR3aa: CASTRDSSFEAFF
d_gene: -; v_gene: TRBV5-1; abundance: -; j_gene: TRBJ1-6; CDR3nt: TGCGCCAGCAGCTTGTTACAGTATAATTCACCCCTCCACTTT; CDR3aa: CASSLLQYNSPLHF
d_gene: -; v_gene: TRBV30; abundance: -; j_gene: TRBJ1-1; CDR3nt: TGTGCCTGGAGTAGGCGAAACACTGAAGCTTTCTTT; CDR3aa: CAWSRRNTEAFF
d_gene: TRBD1; v_gene: TRBV5-1; abundance: -; j_gene: TRBJ1-4; CDR3nt: TGCGCCAGCAGCTTGGGACAGGGGGCTGGTAATGAAAAACTGTTTTTT; CDR3aa: CASSLGQGAGNEKLFF
d_gene: -; v_gene: TRBV28; abundance: -; j_gene: TRBJ2-1; CDR3nt: TGTGCCAGCACTTCCAGCCAATATGGTAGCGGCTACAATGAGCAGTTCTTC; CDR3aa: CASTSSQYGSGYNEQFF
d_gene: -; v_gene: TRBV7-2; abundance: -; j_gene: TRBJ1-5; CDR3nt: TGTGCCAGCAGCTTAGGCCAACCGGGGCCCCAGCATTTT; CDR3aa: CASSLGQPGPQHF